The table lists the clone carrying this T cell receptor beta chain with a count of one. All exposed participants met a person with COVID-19 within 2 weeks before entering the study. The germline gives CDR1 MGHDK, CDR2 SYGVNS. The J segment lost 8 bases and the V segment lost 5 bases, leaving 14 bases of the junction unmatched. This CDR3 is built from 16 residues. How the authors handled the data: Amplification with reference gene primers provided the estimates of nucleated cell counts. Only in-frame clones appear in the TCRdb table, and some are missing; sequencing was by immunoSEQ multiplex PCR. The V and J calls and clone size were taken over from that table, and D and trimming were inferred from the DNA. The data contain 300,000 or so clones, just under 90% of them singletons. This entry is derived from a study of blood T cell repertoires in COVID-19.

The clonotype was recovered from a woman aged 50 to 60 who had been exposed to COVID-19. The sequencing sample was made of PBMCs or T cells enriched from blood (not recorded which). The chain joins TRBV25-1 to TRBJ1-4, with 7 bases identical to TRBD1. For the CDR3, the DNA is TGTGCCAGCAGTCCGCGGCGGGGACAGTCGGGCGAAAAACTGTTTTTT. It encodes CASSPRRGQSGEKLFF. The complete variable domain, with remaining parts taken from reference TRBV25-1 and TRBJ1-4, reads EADIYQTPRYLVIGTGKKITLECSQTMGHDKMYWYQQDPGMELHLIHYSYGVNSTEKGDLSSESTVSRIRTEHFPLTLESARPSHTSQYLCASSPRRGQSGEKLFFGSGTQLSVL.